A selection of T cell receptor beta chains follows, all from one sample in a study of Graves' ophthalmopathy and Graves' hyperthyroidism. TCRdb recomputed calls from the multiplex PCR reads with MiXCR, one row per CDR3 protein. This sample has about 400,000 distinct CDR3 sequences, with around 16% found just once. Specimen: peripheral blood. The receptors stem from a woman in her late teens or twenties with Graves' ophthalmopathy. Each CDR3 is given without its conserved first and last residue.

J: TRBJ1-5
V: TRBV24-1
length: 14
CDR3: ATSDPDSGAHQPQH

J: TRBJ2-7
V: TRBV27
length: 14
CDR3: ASSFQDRAKVYEQY

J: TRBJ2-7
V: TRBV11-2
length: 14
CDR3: ASSLEGVRQTYEQY

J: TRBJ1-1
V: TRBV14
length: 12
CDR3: ASSQVTGTTEAF

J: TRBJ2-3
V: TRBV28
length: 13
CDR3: ASSSTGVSTDTQY

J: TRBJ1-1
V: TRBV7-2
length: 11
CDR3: ASSFQGVTEAF

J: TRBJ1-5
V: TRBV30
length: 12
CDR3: AWSVSPTGQPQH

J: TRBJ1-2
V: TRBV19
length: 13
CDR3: ASRHEGQGVFGYT

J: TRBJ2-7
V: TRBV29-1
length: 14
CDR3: SVEGGPSSSSYEQY

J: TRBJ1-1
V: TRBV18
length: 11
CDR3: ASSDLVNTEAF

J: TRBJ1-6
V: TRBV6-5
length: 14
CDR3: ARFPASGQSTSPLH

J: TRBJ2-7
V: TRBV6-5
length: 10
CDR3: ASSYRGYEQY

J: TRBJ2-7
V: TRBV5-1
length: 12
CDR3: ASSFRLQGDEQY

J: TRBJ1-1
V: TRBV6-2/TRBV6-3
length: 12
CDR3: ASSYVKGSPEAF

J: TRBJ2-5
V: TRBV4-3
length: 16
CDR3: ASSQDQGVGLNQETQY

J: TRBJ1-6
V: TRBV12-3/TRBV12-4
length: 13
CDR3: ASSPPGQPNSPLH